These T cell receptor beta chains were read from a single sample in a study of breast tumors, draining lymph nodes, adjacent tissues. TCRdb processed the multiplex PCR reads anew with MiXCR; each CDR3 protein has one entry. Among about 100,000 distinct CDR3 sequences listed, roughly 20% were seen once. Input material: axillary lymph node tissue. These receptors originate from a female donor with breast cancer. Some clones in this sample may be carry-over from other donors' samples. CDR3s include the opening cysteine and the closing phenylalanine or tryptophan. The D gene is left open where the match is weak. Not all rows give a size; the values are once, few, many and, for expanded clones, a class.

D gene,J gene,clone size,V gene,CDR3 DNA,CDR3 protein
.,TRBJ2-3,many,TRBV7-9,TGTGCCAGCAGCTTAGCATCAGCCGCGGGAAGCACAGATACGCAGTATTTT,CASSLASAAGSTDTQYF
TRBD1,TRBJ1-2,many,TRBV19,TGTGCCAGTAGTAATAGACAGGGGGCTGGTGGCTACACCTTC,CASSNRQGAGGYTF
.,TRBJ2-3,once,TRBV12-3/TRBV12-4,TGTGCCAGCAGCCGGGACGGGGACTTGTATACGCAGTATTTT,CASSRDGDLYTQYF
.,TRBJ2-7,once,TRBV11-2,TGTGCCAGCAGCTTAGCTAGAACTGGGGAGCAGTACTTC,CASSLARTGEQYF
.,TRBJ2-1,many,TRBV2,TGTGCCAGCTATACGGAGGGGGGCAATGAGCAGTTCTTC,CASYTEGGNEQFF
TRBD1,TRBJ2-2,many,TRBV6-4,TGTGCCAGCAGGAGGACAGGGACCGCCGGGGAGCTGTTTTTT,CASRRTGTAGELFF
.,TRBJ1-6,many,TRBV7-9,TGTGCCAGCAGCCAGTGGGGGAGACAGACTAATTCACCCCTCCACTTT,CASSQWGRQTNSPLHF
.,TRBJ2-7,many,TRBV5-1,TGCGCCAGCAGCGCCCAGGGACGCGAGCAGTACTTC,CASSAQGREQYF
.,TRBJ2-3,many,TRBV2,TGTGCCAGCAGGGACCGGTGGAACACAGATACGCAGTATTTT,CASRDRWNTDTQYF
.,TRBJ2-1,many,TRBV10-1,TGCGCCAGCAGTGAGTCATTTGGCGGCCTAATAAACCCAAAAAGCTCCTACAATGAGCAGTTCTTC,CASSESFGGLINPKSSYNEQFF
.,TRBJ2-5,many,TRBV7-2,TGTGCCAGCAGCTTGATGACGGTTCAAGAGACCCAGTACTTC,CASSLMTVQETQYF
TRBD1,TRBJ2-5,many,TRBV5-1,TGCGCCAGCAGCCTCGGGACAGCCCAAGAGACCCAGTACTTC,CASSLGTAQETQYF
.,TRBJ2-5,few,TRBV18,TGTGCCAGCTCACCACCAGACATAAAGAGGGAGACCCAGTACTTC,CASSPPDIKRETQYF
.,TRBJ1-2,many,TRBV2,TGTGCCAGCAGTGAAACAGGTTATGGCTACACCTTC,CASSETGYGYTF
.,TRBJ1-2,few,TRBV5-6,TGTGCCAGCAGCCCGGGGGGATCCCGAGGCTATGGCTACACCTTC,CASSPGGSRGYGYTF
.,TRBJ1-4,many,TRBV7-9,TGTGCCAGCAGCCCGGGACAAGGGCCGAATGAAAAACTGTTTTTT,CASSPGQGPNEKLFF
.,TRBJ1-1,.,TRBV7-3,TGTGCCAGCAGCCCCAGCCCCCGGGACACTGAAGCTTTCTTT,CASSPSPRDTEAFF
.,TRBJ2-1,few,TRBV18,TGTGCCAGCTCACCAGACGGAAGGTATGAGCAGTTCTTC,CASSPDGRYEQFF
.,TRBJ1-2,many,TRBV10-2,TGCGCCACGAGGACGCAAAGCTTCTATGGCTACACCTTC,CATRTQSFYGYTF
.,TRBJ2-7,many,TRBV7-6,TGTGCCAGCAGCTTATCGGCTGATTACGAGCAGTACTTC,CASSLSADYEQYF
.,TRBJ1-3,.,TRBV28,TGTGCCAGCGGACTAGCTGGAAACACCATATATTTT,CASGLAGNTIYF
TRBD2,TRBJ2-1,.,TRBV30,TGTGCCTGGAGCCGTGCGGGGGGGGTCTCCTACAATGAGCAGTTCTTC,CAWSRAGGVSYNEQFF
.,TRBJ1-3,.,TRBV28,TGTGCCAGCAGCCTCTCCATATTTAAAAACACCATATATTTT,CASSLSIFKNTIYF
.,TRBJ2-3,many,TRBV4-2,TGTGCCAGCAGCCAAGATTTGGGGATTCAAGATACGCAGTATTTT,CASSQDLGIQDTQYF
.,TRBJ1-2,many,TRBV11-2,TGTGCCAGCAGCCCTGACATGTCCTATGGCTACACCTTC,CASSPDMSYGYTF
TRBD2,TRBJ2-7,many,TRBV20-1,TGCAGTGCATCCGGGACTAGCGAGTACGAGCAGTACTTC,CSASGTSEYEQYF
TRBD2,TRBJ2-7,many,TRBV11-3,TGTGCCAGCAGCTTTGGGGGGGGCGAGCAGTACTTC,CASSFGGGEQYF
TRBD2,TRBJ2-5,many,TRBV9,TGTGCCAGCAGTGGGACTAGCGGGAGACTAGAGACCCAGTACTTC,CASSGTSGRLETQYF
TRBD2,TRBJ2-1,many,TRBV7-3,TGTGCCAGCAGCCAGCGACTAGCGGGAGTCAATGAGCAGTTCTTC,CASSQRLAGVNEQFF
.,TRBJ1-1,.,TRBV2,TGTGCCAGCAGCTTGTCCCGGGACAAGGTTACTGAAGCTTTCTTT,CASSLSRDKVTEAFF
.,TRBJ1-1,few,TRBV7-8,TGTGCCAGCAGCTTAGAGGGCGGAAACACTGAAGCTTTCTTT,CASSLEGGNTEAFF
.,TRBJ1-4,many,TRBV19,TGTGCCAGTAGTATAAGGGCAGCAAGAACAACTAATGAAAAACTGTTTTTT,CASSIRAARTTNEKLFF
TRBD2,TRBJ2-7,many,TRBV20-1,TGCAGTGTAAGCGGGACTTCATACGAGCAGTACTTC,CSVSGTSYEQYF
.,TRBJ2-1,.,TRBV20-1,TGCAGTGCTAGAGAAATGACAGGAGGGGGGAGTGAGCAGTTCTTC,CSAREMTGGGSEQFF
.,TRBJ2-7,many,TRBV12-3/TRBV12-4,TGTGCCAGCAGCCGGACACAGTACGAGCAGTACTTC,CASSRTQYEQYF
.,TRBJ1-2,many,TRBV29-1,TGCAGCGTTGAAGATTCGAAGAACTATGGCTACACCTTC,CSVEDSKNYGYTF
.,TRBJ2-5,many,TRBV20-1,TGCAGTGCTAGAGATGTACGGCGACAAGAGACCCAGTACTTC,CSARDVRRQETQYF
TRBD2,TRBJ2-5,.,TRBV29-1,TGCAGCGTTGAGGGGGGGGGAGGGACCCAGTACTTC,CSVEGGGGTQYF
.,TRBJ2-5,few,TRBV4-1,TGCGCCAGCAGCCAAGAGATTACACAGTCAGAGACCCAGTACTTC,CASSQEITQSETQYF
.,TRBJ1-5,few,TRBV2,TGTGCCAGCAGTGAGGGGACATCTTATGGTAGTCAGCCCCAGCATTTT,CASSEGTSYGSQPQHF
.,TRBJ2-5,many,TRBV6-6,TGTGCCAGCAGTGGCAAATACCAAGAGACCCAGTACTTC,CASSGKYQETQYF
.,TRBJ2-1,many,TRBV2,TGTGCCAGCATCGAGGGGCACGGCGATGAGCAGTTCTTC,CASIEGHGDEQFF
TRBD2,TRBJ2-7,many,TRBV20-1,TGCAGTGCGCCAGGGCCTACCGGGGGGTCCTACGAGCAGTACTTC,CSAPGPTGGSYEQYF